These 27 T cell receptor beta chains share one sample of origin, sequenced in a study of cytomegalovirus exposure and HLA in healthy donors. PCR employed 60 Vbeta and 13 Jbeta primers. Libraries were prepared by immunoSEQ multiplex PCR; TCRdb keeps only in-frame clonotypes and omits some of them. This sample's table reports roughly 200,000 clones. Specimen: PBMCs. These receptors were obtained from a girl aged 2 to 9 in good health and CMV-seropositive.

The V and J genes are TRBV11-1 and TRBJ2-3; no reliable D call. Trimming left V 1 base short and J 6 bases short, with 8 bases between. The germline gives CDR1 SGHAT, CDR2 FQDESV (reference sequence). The CDR3 totals 13 residues. The CDR3 spells CASSLDHEDTQYF. In DNA form, the CDR3 reads TGTGCCAGCAGCTTAGATCATGAGGATACGCAGTATTTT.

The chain has TRBV19 and TRBJ1-1; D may be TRBD1 (6 bases). V was shortened by 0 bases and J by 7 bases, with 9 bases between the two germline ends. The CDR3 contains 13 residues. Germline loops: CDR1 LNHDA, CDR2 SQIVND (reference sequence). The CDR3: CASSIEDRLEAFF. CDR3 bases: TGTGCCAGTAGTATAGAGGACAGACTTGAAGCTTTCTTT.

The V and J genes are TRBV11-2 and TRBJ1-2, with TRBD1 as a possible D gene (6 bases). Germline V lookup: CDR1 SGHAT, CDR2 FQNNGV. Trimming pared 5 bases from V and 4 bases from J, leaving 14 bases between. CDR3 length: 14 residues. Here the CDR3 reads CASSLRQAVYGYTF. The CDR3 DNA reads as TGTGCCAGCAGCCTTAGACAGGCTGTCTATGGCTACACCTTC.

This chain connects TRBV12-1 to TRBJ2-5; the table names TRBD2, a call not compared with the DNA. TRBV12-1 is a documented pseudogene. This CDR3 is built from 16 residues. The DNA for the CDR3 is TGTGCCAGCAGCAGTTGGACTAGCTCTACCCAAGAGACCCAGTACTTC. Its translation is CASSSWTSSTQETQYF.

The chain combines TRBV27 with TRBJ2-4; 9 bases are a match to TRBD2. This CDR3 is built from 14 residues. Germline-derived CDR1 and CDR2 are MNHEY and SMNVEV (reference sequence). V shed 8 bases, J shed 7 bases, and the junction held 9 bases outside the gene matches. The CDR3 DNA reads TGTGCCAGCTCCGAGCGGGGGGTGGGGAACATTCAGTACTTC. This encodes CASSERGVGNIQYF.

The rearrangement uses TRBV25-1 and TRBJ1-2, with 8 bases matching TRBD1. The CDR3 has 16 residues. The germline gives CDR1 MGHDK, CDR2 SYGVNS. Losses at the gene ends were 1 base for V and 2 bases for J; bases not matched to a gene: 6. CDR3: CASSESTGGSNYGYTF. The DNA of the CDR3 is TGTGCCAGCAGTGAATCTACAGGGGGTTCGAACTATGGCTACACCTTC.

This chain connects TRBV7-6 to TRBJ2-7, with TRBD2 matching 7 bases. J was trimmed by 0 bases and V by 1 base; bases with no gene match: 6. The V gene's germline CDR1 is SGHVS and CDR2 FNYEAQ. This CDR3 spans 16 amino acids. The CDR3 loop is CASSLVGGIHSYEQYF. In DNA, the CDR3 is TGTGCCAGCAGCTTAGTGGGAGGGATACACTCCTACGAGCAGTACTTC.

The rearrangement uses TRBV28 and TRBJ2-1; the D gene is possibly TRBD2 (5 bases). The CDR3 has 16 amino acids. Germline V gives CDR1 MDHEN, CDR2 SYDVKM. V was cut by 1 base and J by 10 bases, with 20 bases left in between. The chain's CDR3 is CASSLSGNFGIREQFF. The DNA for the CDR3 is TGTGCCAGCAGTTTATCGGGGAATTTTGGCATACGGGAGCAGTTCTTC.

V is TRBV4-2 and J is TRBJ1-4; 9 bases are a match to TRBD1. The length of the CDR3 is 15 residues. J was trimmed by 16 bases and V by 0 bases; bases with no gene match: 12. The germline gives CDR1 LGHNA, CDR2 YNFKEQ. CDR3 loop: CASSQDWDRVADRFF. Here the CDR3 DNA reads TGTGCCAGCAGCCAAGACTGGGACAGGGTGGCGGATCGGTTTTTT.

This chain joins TRBV29-1 and TRBJ1-1; perhaps TRBD1 as D (5 bases). V was clipped by 7 bases and J by 0 bases, with 15 bases between them. CDR1 and CDR2 (germline): SQVTM, ANQGSEA. This CDR3 comprises 14 residues. Here the CDR3 reads CSGLVPGMNTEAFF. The CDR3 DNA reads TGCAGCGGCCTGGTTCCAGGGATGAACACTGAAGCTTTCTTT.

The chain uses TRBV5-4 and TRBJ2-2; no reliable D call. V lost 2 bases and J 0 bases, leaving 11 bases between the germline ends. The germline CDR1 and CDR2 sequences are SGHNT and YYREEE (reference sequence). The CDR3 totals 16 residues. The CDR3 sequence is CASSLSRVSNTGELFF. CDR3 bases: TGTGCCAGCAGCTTATCCCGGGTCTCGAACACCGGGGAGCTGTTTTTT.

The rearrangement joins TRBV6-5 to TRBJ2-5; D ambiguous. The J call is doubtful: the DNA matches TRBJ2-7 better. The CDR3 has 14 residues. Germline CDR1 reads MNHEY; CDR2 reads SVGAGI. In DNA form, the CDR3 reads TGTGCCAGCAGCCCCCCCGACACCTCCTACGAGCAGTACTTC. Translating gives CASSPPDTSYEQYF.

The chain employs TRBV28 and TRBJ1-2; D is possibly TRBD1 (6 bases). CDR3 length: 15 residues. Trimming removed 3 bases at V and 2 bases at J, with 13 bases between. The germline V gene encodes CDR1 MDHEN and CDR2 SYDVKM. CDR3: CASSLTGQGNYGYTF. CDR3 nucleotide sequence: TGTGCCAGCAGTTTGACGGGACAAGGAAACTATGGCTACACCTTC.

The DNA of the CDR3 is TGTGCCAGTATCCAGGGAGAGACCCAGTACTTC. Protein sequence: CASIQGETQYF. The chain couples TRBV7-9 to TRBJ2-5; perhaps TRBD1 as D (5 bases). Trimming cost V 9 bases and J 4 bases, with 9 bases left between them. Germline V gives CDR1 SEHNR, CDR2 FQNEAQ (reference sequence). CDR3 length: 11 residues. The entire variable domain, with the rest obtained from reference TRBV7-9 and TRBJ2-5, is as follows: DTGVSQNPRHKITKRGQNVTFRCDPISEHNRLYWYRQTLGQGPEFLTYFQNEAQLEKSRLLSDRFSAERPKGSFSTLEIQRTEQGDSAMYLCASIQGETQYFGPGTRLLVL.

The CDR3 nucleotides are TGTGCCAGCAGCTTAGCCTGGGCGAGCACAGATACGCAGTATTTT. Protein: CASSLAWASTDTQYF. The V and J genes are TRBV11-2 and TRBJ2-3; D call uncertain. There are 15 residues in the CDR3. The germline V gene has CDR1 SGHAT and CDR2 FQNNGV. V lost 1 base and J 0 bases, leaving 8 bases between the germline ends.

CDR3 bases: TGTGCCAGCAGTTTCTCCGGACTACAGATCCCCTACAATGAGCAGTTCTTC. This encodes CASSFSGLQIPYNEQFF. The chain joins TRBV28 to TRBJ2-1, with D possibly being TRBD2 (6 bases). The CDR3 length is 17 residues. Germline values: CDR1 MDHEN, CDR2 SYDVKM. Trimming pared 3 bases from V and 2 bases from J, leaving 17 bases between.

This rearrangement joins TRBV4-1 to TRBJ1-2; 8 positions agree with TRBD1. Germline loops: CDR1 MGHRA, CDR2 YSYEKL. Trimming cost V 0 bases and J 8 bases; bases outside gene matches: 8. CDR3 size: 15 residues. The CDR3 DNA reads as TGCGCCAGCAGCCAAGAAGAGGACAGGGATGGGGGCTACACCTTC. Translated: CASSQEEDRDGGYTF.

The chain joins TRBV28 to TRBJ1-2; no definite D call. CDR1 is MDHEN, CDR2 SYDVKM, per germline. The CDR3 has 17 residues. Trimming stripped 7 bases from V and 1 base from J, with 22 bases between. The CDR3 sequence is CASNYEGGNPLNYGYTF. The DNA for the CDR3 is TGTGCCAGCAACTACGAAGGCGGGAATCCCCTTAACTATGGCTACACCTTC.

The gene calls are TRBV19 and TRBJ2-7; D is unresolved. Trimming took 3 bases from V and 0 from J, leaving 9 bases between them. This CDR3 contains 14 residues. CDR1 is LNHDA and CDR2 is SQIVND in the germline V gene (reference sequence). The CDR3 nucleotides read TGTGCCAGTAGTATTGGGCAGGACTCCTACGAGCAGTACTTC. It encodes CASSIGQDSYEQYF.

V usage is TRBV4-2 and J usage is TRBJ2-5; TRBD2 agrees at 7 bases. CDR3 length equals 15 residues. Germline CDR1 is LGHNA and CDR2 is YNFKEQ. The V gene end was trimmed by 0 bases and the J gene end by 0 bases; junction bases not matched to a gene: 1. The CDR3, as DNA: TGTGCCAGCAGCCAAGATAGCGGGTACCAAGAGACCCAGTACTTC. Encoded protein: CASSQDSGYQETQYF.

The V gene is TRBV5-1, the J gene TRBJ2-7; D is perhaps TRBD1 (6 bases). The V gene lost 0 bases and the J gene lost 6 bases, with 16 bases spanning the gap. Germline CDR1 is SGHRS and CDR2 is YFSETQ. The CDR3 length is 15 residues. The CDR3 sequence: CASSLVGTEGGEQYF. The CDR3 DNA reads as TGCGCCAGCAGCTTGGTCGGCACGGAAGGGGGCGAGCAGTACTTC.

J is TRBJ2-5 and V is TRBV6-6; tentatively, D is TRBD2 (5 bases). V lost 6 bases and J 1 base, leaving 9 bases between the germline ends. The CDR3 extends over 13 amino acids. Looked up from germline, CDR1 is MNHNY and CDR2 is SVGAGI (reference sequence). The CDR3: CASRGGSQETQYF. The CDR3, as DNA: TGTGCCAGCAGAGGAGGCAGCCAAGAGACCCAGTACTTC.

The gene calls are TRBV5-4 and TRBJ2-5; D remains ambiguous. The J call may be mistaken, given a closer DNA end match to TRBJ2-7. Germline V CDR1 and CDR2: SGHNT, YYREEE (reference sequence). The CDR3 covers 13 residues. The CDR3 DNA follows: TGTGCCAGCAGCTTTAGTGACTTTGGCGAGCAGTACTTC. This gives the protein CASSFSDFGEQYF.

The rearrangement joins TRBV7-9 to TRBJ2-1; D perhaps matches TRBD1 (7 bases). V was cut by 1 base and J by 5 bases, with 15 bases left in between. Germline V gene lookup returns CDR1 SEHNR and CDR2 FQNEAQ (reference sequence). The CDR3 contains 16 residues. CDR3 in DNA: TGTGCCAGCAGCTTAGTCAGGGGGGAGTGGCACAATGAGCAGTTCTTC. Amino acid sequence: CASSLVRGEWHNEQFF.

The gene calls are TRBV5-8 and TRBJ2-3, with TRBD1 identical over 7 bases. CDR1 is SGHTS, CDR2 YDEGEE, per germline. This CDR3 spans 14 amino acids. V shed 6 bases and J 2 bases; nucleotides not matched to a gene: 6. CDR3 coding DNA: TGTGCCAGCACTCCCGAGGGGGCCACAGATACGCAGTATTTT. Translated, it gives CASTPEGATDTQYF.

The V call is TRBV11-2, the J call TRBJ2-2, with no clear D. CDR3 length equals 15 residues. V lost 2 bases to trimming and J lost 2 bases, with 9 bases between them. CDR1 and CDR2 (germline): SGHAT, FQNNGV. This CDR3 is CASSLLGQNTGELFF. CDR3 in DNA: TGTGCCAGCAGCTTATTGGGCCAAAACACCGGGGAGCTGTTTTTT.

This sequence joins TRBV7-9 and TRBJ1-4; D is uncertain. The CDR3 runs 13 residues. Germline loops: CDR1 SEHNR, CDR2 FQNEAQ (reference sequence). V was clipped by 1 base and J by 5 bases, with 5 bases between them. The CDR3 region has the DNA TGTGCCAGCAGCTTAGAGCGGAATGAAAAACTGTTTTTT. Translation gives CASSLERNEKLFF.